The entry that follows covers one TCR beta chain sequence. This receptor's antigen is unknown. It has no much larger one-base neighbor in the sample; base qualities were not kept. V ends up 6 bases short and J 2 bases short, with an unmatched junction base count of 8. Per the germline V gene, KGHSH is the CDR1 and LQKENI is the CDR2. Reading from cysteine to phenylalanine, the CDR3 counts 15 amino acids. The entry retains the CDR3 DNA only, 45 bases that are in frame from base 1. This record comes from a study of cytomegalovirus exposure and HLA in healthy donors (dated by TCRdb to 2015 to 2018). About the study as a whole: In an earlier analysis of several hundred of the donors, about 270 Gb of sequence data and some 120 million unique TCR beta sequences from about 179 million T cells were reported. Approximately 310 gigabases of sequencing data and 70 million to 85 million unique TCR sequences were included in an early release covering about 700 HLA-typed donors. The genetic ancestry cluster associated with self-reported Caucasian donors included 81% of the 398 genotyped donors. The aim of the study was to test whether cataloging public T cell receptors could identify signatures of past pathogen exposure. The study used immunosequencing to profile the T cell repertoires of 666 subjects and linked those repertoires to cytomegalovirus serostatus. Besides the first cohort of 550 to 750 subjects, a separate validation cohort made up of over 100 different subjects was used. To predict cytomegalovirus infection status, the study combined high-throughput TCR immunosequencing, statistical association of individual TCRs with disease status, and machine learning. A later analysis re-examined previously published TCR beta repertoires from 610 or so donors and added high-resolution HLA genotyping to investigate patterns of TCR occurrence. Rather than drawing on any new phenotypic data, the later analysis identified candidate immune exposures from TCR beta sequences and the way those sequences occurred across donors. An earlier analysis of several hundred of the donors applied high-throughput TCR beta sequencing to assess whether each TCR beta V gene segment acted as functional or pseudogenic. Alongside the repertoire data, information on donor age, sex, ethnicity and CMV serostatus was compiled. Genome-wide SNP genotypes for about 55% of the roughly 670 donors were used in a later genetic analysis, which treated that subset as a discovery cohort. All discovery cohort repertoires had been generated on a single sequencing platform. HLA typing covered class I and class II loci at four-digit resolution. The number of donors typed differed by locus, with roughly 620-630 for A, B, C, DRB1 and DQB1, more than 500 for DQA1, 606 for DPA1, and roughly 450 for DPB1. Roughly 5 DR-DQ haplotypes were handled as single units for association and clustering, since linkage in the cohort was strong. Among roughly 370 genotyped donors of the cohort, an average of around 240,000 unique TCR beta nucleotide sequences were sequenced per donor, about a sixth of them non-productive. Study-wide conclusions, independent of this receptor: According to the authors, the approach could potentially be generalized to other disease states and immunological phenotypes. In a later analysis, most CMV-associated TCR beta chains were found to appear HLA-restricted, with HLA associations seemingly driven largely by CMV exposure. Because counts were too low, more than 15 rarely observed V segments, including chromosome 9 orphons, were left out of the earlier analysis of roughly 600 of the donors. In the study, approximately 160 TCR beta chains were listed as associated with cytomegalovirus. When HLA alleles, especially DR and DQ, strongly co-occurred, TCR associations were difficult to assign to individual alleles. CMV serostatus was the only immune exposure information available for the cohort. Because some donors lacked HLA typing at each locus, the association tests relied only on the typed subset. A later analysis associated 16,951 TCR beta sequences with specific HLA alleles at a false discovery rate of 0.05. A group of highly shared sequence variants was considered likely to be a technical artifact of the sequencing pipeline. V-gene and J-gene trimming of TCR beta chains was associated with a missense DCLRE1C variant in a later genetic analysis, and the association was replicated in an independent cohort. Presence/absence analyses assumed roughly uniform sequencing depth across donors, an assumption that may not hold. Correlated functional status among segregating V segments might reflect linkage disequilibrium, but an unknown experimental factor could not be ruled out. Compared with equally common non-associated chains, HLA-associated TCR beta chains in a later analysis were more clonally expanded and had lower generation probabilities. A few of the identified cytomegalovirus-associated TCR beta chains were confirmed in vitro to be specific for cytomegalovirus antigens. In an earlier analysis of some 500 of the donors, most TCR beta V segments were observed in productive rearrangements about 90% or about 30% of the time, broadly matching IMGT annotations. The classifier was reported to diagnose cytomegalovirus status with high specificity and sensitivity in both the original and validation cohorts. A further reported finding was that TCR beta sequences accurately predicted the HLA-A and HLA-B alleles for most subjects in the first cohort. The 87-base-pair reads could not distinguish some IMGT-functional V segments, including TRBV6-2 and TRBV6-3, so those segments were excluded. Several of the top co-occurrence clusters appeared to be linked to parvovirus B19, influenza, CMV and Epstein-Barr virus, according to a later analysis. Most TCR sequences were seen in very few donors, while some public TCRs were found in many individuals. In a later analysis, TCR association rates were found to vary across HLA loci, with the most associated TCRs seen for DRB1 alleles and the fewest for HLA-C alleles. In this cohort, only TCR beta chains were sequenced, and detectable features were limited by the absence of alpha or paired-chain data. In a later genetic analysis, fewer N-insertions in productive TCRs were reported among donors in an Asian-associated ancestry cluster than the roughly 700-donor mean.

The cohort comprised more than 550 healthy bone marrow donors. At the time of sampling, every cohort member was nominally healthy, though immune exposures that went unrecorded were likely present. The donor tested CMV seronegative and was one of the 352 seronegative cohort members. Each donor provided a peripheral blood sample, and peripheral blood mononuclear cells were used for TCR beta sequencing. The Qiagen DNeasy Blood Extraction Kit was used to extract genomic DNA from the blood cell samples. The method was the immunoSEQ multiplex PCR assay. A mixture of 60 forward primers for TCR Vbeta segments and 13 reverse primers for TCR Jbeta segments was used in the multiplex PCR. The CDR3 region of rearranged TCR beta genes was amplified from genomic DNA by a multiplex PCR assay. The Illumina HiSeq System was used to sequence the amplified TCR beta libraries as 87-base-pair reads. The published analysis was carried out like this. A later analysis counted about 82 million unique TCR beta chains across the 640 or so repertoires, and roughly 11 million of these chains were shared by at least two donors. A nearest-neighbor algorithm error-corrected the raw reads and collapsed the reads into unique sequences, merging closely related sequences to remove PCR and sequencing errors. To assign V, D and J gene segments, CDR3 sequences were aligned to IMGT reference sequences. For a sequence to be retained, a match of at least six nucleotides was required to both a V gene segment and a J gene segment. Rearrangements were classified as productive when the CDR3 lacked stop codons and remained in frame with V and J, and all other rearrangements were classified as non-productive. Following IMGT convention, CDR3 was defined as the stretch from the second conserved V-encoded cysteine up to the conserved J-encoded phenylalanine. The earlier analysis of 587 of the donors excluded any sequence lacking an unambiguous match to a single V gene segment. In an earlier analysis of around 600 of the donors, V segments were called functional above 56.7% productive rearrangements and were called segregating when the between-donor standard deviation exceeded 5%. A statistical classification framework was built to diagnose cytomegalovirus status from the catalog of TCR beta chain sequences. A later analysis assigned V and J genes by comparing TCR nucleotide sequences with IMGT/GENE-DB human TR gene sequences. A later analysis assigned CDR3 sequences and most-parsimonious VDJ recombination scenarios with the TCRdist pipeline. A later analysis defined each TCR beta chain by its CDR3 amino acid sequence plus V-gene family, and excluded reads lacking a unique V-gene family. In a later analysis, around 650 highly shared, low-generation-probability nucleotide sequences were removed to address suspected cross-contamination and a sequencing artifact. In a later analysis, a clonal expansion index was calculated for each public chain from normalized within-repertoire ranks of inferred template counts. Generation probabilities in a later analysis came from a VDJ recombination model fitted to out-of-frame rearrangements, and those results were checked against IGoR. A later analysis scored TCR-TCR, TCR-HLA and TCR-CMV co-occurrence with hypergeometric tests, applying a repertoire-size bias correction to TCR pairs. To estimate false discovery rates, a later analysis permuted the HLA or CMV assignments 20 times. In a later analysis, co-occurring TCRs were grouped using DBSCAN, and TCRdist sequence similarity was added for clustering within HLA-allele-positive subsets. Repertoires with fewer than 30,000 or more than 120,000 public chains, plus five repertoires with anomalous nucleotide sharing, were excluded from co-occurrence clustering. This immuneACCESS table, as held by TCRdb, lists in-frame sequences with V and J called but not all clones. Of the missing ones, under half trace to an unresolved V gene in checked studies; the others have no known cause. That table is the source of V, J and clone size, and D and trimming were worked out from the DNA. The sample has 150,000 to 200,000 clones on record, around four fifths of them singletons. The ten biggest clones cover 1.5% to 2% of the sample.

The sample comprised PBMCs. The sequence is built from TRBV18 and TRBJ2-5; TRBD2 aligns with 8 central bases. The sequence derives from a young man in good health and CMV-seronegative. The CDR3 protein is CASSPGTRWQETQYF. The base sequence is TGTGCCAGCTCTCCCGGGACTAGATGGCAAGAGACCCAGTACTTC.